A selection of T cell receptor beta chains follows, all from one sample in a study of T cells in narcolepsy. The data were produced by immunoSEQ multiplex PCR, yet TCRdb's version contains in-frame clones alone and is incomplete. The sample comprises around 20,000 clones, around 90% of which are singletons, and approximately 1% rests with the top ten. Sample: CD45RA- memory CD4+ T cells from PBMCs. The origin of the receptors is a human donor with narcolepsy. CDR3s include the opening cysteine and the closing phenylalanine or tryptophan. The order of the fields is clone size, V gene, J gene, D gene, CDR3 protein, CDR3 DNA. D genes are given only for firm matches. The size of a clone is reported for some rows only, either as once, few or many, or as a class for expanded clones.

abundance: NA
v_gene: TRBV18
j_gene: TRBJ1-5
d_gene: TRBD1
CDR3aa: CASSRQGMDQPQHF
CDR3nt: TGTGCCAGCTCGCGACAGGGAATGGATCAGCCCCAGCATTTT

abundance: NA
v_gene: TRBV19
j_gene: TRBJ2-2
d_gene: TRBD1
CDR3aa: CASSGQGAQAGELFF
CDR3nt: TGTGCCAGTAGCGGACAGGGGGCGCAGGCCGGGGAGCTGTTTTTT

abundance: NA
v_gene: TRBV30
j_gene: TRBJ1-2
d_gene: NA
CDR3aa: CACGEMDGGYTF
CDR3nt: TGTGCCTGTGGGGAGATGGATGGCGGCTACACCTTC

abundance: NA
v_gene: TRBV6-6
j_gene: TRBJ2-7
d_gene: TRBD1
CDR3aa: CASSTEGQGIYEQYF
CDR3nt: TGTGCCAGCAGTACAGAGGGACAGGGCATCTACGAGCAGTACTTC

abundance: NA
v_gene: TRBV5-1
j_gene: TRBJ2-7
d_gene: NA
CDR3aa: CASSFLSSYEQYF
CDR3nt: TGCGCCAGCAGCTTTCTATCCTCCTACGAGCAGTACTTC

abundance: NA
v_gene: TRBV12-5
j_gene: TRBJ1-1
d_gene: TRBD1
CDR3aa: CASGFQQGGRGMNTEAFF
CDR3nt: TGTGCTAGTGGTTTCCAACAGGGGGGACGAGGCATGAACACTGAAGCTTTCTTT

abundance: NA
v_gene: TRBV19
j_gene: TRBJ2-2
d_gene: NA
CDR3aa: CASSTIDTENTGELFF
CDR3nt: TGTGCCAGTAGCACTATAGATACCGAGAACACCGGGGAGCTGTTTTTT

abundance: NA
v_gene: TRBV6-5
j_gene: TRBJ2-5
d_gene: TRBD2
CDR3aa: CASSLGLAGAETQYF
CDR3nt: TGTGCCAGCAGCCTGGGACTAGCGGGAGCGGAGACCCAGTACTTC

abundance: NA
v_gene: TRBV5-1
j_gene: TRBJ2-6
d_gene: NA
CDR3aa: CASSNQGAGANVLTF
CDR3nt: TGCGCCAGCAGCAACCAGGGAGCTGGGGCCAACGTCCTGACTTTC

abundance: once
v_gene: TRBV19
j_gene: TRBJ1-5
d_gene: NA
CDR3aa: CASSIDHISKPQHF
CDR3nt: TGTGCCAGTAGTATAGACCACATCAGTAAGCCCCAGCATTTT

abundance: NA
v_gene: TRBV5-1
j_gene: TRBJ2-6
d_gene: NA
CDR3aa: CASSPQSGANVLTF
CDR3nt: TGCGCCAGCAGCCCTCAATCTGGGGCCAACGTCCTGACTTTC

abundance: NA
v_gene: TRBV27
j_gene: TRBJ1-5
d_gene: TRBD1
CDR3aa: CASSPRLDRAINQPQHF
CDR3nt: TGTGCCAGCAGTCCGCGACTCGACAGGGCGATCAATCAGCCCCAGCATTTT

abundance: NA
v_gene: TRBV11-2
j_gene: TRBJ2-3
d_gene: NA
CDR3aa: CASSLSGGGIDTQYF
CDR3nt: TGTGCCAGCAGCTTAAGCGGAGGGGGGATAGATACGCAGTATTTT

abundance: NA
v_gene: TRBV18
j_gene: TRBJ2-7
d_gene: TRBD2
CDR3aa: CASSPGTKGNEQYF
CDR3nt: TGTGCCAGCTCGCCCGGGACTAAAGGAAACGAGCAGTACTTC

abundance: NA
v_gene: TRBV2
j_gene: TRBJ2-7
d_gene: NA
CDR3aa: CASSEGRYSYEQYF
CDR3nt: TGTGCCAGCAGTGAAGGACGATACTCCTACGAGCAGTACTTC

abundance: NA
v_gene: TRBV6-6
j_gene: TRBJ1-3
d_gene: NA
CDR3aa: CASSYLQVSGNTIYF
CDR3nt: TGTGCCAGCAGTTACCTACAAGTCTCTGGAAACACCATATATTTT

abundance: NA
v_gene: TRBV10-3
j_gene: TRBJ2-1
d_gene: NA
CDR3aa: CAISAEGRGNEQFF
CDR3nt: TGTGCCATCAGTGCCGAGGGCCGCGGCAATGAGCAGTTCTTC

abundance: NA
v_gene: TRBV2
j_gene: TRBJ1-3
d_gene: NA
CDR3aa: CASSRLGSHSGNTIYF
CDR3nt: TGTGCCAGCAGTCGCTTAGGTTCCCACTCTGGAAACACCATATATTTT

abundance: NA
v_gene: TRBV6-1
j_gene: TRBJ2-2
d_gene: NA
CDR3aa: CASIMGRNTGELFF
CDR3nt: TGTGCCAGCATTATGGGACGGAACACCGGGGAGCTGTTTTTT

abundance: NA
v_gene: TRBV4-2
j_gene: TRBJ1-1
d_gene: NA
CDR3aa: CASSQIGRYTEAFF
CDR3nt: TGTGCCAGCAGCCAAATTGGACGCTACACTGAAGCTTTCTTT

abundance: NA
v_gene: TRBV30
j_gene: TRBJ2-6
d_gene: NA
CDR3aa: CAWSWSGANVLTF
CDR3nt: TGTGCCTGGAGTTGGTCTGGGGCCAACGTCCTGACTTTC

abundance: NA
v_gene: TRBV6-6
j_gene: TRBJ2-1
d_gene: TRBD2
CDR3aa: CASTRTSGRAYNEQFF
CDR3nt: TGTGCCAGCACTAGGACTAGCGGGAGGGCCTACAATGAGCAGTTCTTC

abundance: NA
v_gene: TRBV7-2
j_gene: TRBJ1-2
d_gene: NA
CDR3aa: CASSRDTGYGYTF
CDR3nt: TGTGCCAGCAGCCGGGACACCGGCTATGGCTACACCTTC

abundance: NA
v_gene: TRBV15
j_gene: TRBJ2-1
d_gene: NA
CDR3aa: CATSRELREQFF
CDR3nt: TGTGCCACCAGCAGAGAACTTCGGGAGCAGTTCTTC

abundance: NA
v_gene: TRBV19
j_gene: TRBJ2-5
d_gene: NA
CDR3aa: CASSIRRENQETQYF
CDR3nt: TGTGCCAGTAGTATACGTCGGGAGAACCAAGAGACCCAGTACTTC

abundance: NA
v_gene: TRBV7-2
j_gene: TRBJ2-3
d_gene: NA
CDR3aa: CASSSQGQDTQYF
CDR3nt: TGTGCCAGCAGCTCGCAGGGGCAAGATACGCAGTATTTT

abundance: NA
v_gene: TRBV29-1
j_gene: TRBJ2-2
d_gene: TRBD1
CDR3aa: CSVDANDRGRGGVGELFF
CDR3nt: TGCAGCGTCGATGCCAACGACAGGGGGCGCGGAGGGGTCGGGGAGCTGTTTTTT

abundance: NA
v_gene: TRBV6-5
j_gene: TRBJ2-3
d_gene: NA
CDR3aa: CASSYSGTAVDTQYF
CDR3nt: TGTGCCAGCAGTTACTCGGGTACGGCGGTGGATACGCAGTATTTT

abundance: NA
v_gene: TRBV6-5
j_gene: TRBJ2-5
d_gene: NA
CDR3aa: CASSYAPRMGTQYF
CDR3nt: TGTGCCAGCAGTTACGCCCCGAGGATGGGGACCCAGTACTTC

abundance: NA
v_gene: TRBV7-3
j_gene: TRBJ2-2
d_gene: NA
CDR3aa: CASSIGPGELFF
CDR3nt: TGTGCCAGCAGCATTGGACCCGGGGAGCTGTTTTTT

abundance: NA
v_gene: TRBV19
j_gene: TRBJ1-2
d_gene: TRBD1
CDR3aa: CASMKTGAGYTF
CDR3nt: TGTGCCAGTATGAAGACAGGGGCCGGCTACACCTTC

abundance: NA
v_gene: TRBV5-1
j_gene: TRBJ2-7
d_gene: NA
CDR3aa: CASSLNPGVSYEQYF
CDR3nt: TGCGCCAGCAGCTTGAATCCGGGGGTTTCGTACGAGCAGTACTTC

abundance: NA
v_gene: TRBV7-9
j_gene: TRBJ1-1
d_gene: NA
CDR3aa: CASSLDGGPEAFF
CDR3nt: TGTGCCAGCAGCTTAGACGGCGGGCCTGAAGCTTTCTTT

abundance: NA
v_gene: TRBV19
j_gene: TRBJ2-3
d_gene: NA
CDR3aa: CASSGLTASSTDMQYF
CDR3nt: TGTGCCAGTAGTGGGCTGACAGCCTCTAGCACAGATATGCAGTATTTT

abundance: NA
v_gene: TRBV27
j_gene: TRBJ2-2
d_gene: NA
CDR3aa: CASSPDRYTGELFF
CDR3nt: TGTGCCAGCAGTCCGGACAGATACACCGGGGAGCTGTTTTTT

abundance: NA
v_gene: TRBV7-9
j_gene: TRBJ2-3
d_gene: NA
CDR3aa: CASSRAFGTSTDTQYF
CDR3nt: TGTGCCAGCAGCCGTGCCTTTGGGACTAGCACAGATACGCAGTATTTT

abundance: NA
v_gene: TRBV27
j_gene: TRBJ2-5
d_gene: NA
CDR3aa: CASSPLYMGRQETQYF
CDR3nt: TGTGCCAGCAGTCCCTTATATATGGGCCGCCAAGAGACCCAGTACTTC

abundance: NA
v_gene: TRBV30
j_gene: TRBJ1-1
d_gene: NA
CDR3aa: CATEGGGTEAFF
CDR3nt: TGTGCCACAGAAGGGGGGGGCACTGAAGCTTTCTTT

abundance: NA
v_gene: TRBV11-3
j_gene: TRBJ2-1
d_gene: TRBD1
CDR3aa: CASSYTTWTGVVDEQFF
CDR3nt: TGTGCCAGCAGCTATACGACCTGGACAGGGGTGGTTGATGAGCAGTTCTTC

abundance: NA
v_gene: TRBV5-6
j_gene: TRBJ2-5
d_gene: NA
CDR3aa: CASSLAETQYF
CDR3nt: TGTGCCAGCAGCTTGGCAGAGACCCAGTACTTC

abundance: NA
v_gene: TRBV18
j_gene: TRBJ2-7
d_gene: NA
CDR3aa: CASSPPGTSLEQYF
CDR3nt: TGTGCCAGCTCACCTCCCGGGACATCCCTCGAGCAGTACTTC

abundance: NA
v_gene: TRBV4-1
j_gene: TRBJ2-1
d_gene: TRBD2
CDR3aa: CASSQGGTAGVRNEQFF
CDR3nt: TGCGCCAGCAGCCAAGGCGGCACAGCGGGAGTTCGCAATGAGCAGTTCTTC

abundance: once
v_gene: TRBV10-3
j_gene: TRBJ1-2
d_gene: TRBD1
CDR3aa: CAISDLPGQGKGYTF
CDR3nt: TGTGCCATCAGTGACCTCCCGGGACAGGGGAAAGGCTACACCTTC

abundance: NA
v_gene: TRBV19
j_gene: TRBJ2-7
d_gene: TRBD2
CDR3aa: CASSKRGLAGEEQYF
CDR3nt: TGTGCCAGTAGTAAGCGGGGACTAGCGGGGGAGGAGCAGTACTTC

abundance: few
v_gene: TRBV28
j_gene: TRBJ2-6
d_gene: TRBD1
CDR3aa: CASSLQGATRSGANVLTF
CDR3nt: TGTGCCAGCAGTCTACAGGGGGCGACAAGGTCTGGGGCCAACGTCCTGACTTTC

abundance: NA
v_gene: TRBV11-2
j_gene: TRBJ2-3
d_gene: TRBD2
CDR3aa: CASSSPTSGSTDTQYF
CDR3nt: TGTGCCAGCAGCTCCCCGACTAGCGGGTCCACAGATACGCAGTATTTT

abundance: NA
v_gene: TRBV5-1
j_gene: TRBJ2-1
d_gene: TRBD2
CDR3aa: CASSLSGLAGTGDEQFF
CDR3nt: TGCGCCAGCAGCTTGTCTGGACTAGCGGGAACTGGGGATGAGCAGTTCTTC

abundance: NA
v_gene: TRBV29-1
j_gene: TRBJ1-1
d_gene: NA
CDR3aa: CSVETAMNTEAFF
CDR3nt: TGCAGCGTAGAGACAGCCATGAACACTGAAGCTTTCTTT

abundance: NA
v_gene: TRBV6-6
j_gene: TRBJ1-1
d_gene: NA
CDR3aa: CASSRMARAFF
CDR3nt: TGTGCCAGCAGTCGGATGGCTAGGGCTTTCTTT

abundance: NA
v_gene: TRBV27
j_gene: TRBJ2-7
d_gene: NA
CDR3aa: CARPRDLSYEQYF
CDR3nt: TGTGCCAGACCCCGGGACCTCTCCTACGAGCAGTACTTC

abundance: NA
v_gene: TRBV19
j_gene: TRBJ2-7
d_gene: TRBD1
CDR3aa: CASSRVGTGIYEQYF
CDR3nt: TGTGCCAGTAGTCGGGTCGGGACAGGAATCTACGAGCAGTACTTC

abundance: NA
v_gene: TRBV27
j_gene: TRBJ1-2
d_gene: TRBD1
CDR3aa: CASSLTGGYGYTF
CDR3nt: TGTGCCAGCAGTTTGACAGGGGGCTATGGCTACACCTTC

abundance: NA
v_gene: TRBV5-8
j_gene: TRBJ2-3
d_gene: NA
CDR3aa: CASSGGPALVPDTQYF
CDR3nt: TGTGCCAGCAGCGGAGGGCCTGCGCTAGTTCCAGATACGCAGTATTTT

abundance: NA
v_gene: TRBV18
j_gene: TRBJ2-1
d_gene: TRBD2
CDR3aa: CASSPAGTRGGNEQFF
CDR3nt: TGTGCCAGCTCACCCGCCGGGACACGGGGGGGCAATGAGCAGTTCTTC

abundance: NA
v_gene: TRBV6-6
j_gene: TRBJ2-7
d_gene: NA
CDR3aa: CASSYRDTIYEQYF
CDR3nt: TGTGCCAGCAGTTACCGGGACACGATCTACGAGCAGTACTTC

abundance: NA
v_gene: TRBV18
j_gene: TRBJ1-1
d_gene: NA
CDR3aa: CASSVTQNTEAFF
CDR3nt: TGTGCCAGCTCAGTGACACAGAACACTGAAGCTTTCTTT